One and the same sample provided the 11 T cell receptor beta chains below, sequenced in a study of cytomegalovirus exposure and HLA in healthy donors. PCR amplification relied on 60 Vbeta primers (plus 13 Jbeta primers). Sequencing used immunoSEQ multiplex PCR; TCRdb keeps in-frame clones, though not all of them. Of about 120,000 clones in the sample, about 75% were seen once. Sequenced input: PBMCs. The receptor source for this set is a woman between 40 and 55 years old in good health and CMV-seropositive.

This clone has just a few counts. The chain combines TRBV7-9 with TRBJ1-6, with D perhaps TRBD1 (5 bases). The length of the CDR3 is 13 residues. V lost 1 base, J lost 11 bases, and 9 bases lay in between. Germline values: CDR1 SEHNR, CDR2 FQNEAQ (reference sequence). The CDR3 DNA follows: TGTGCCAGCAGCTTAGGTCAGGGTGCACCCCTCCACTTT. Translating it yields CASSLGQGAPLHF.

This clone has a handful of counts. This chain joins TRBV4-3 and TRBJ2-3; the D is unclear. This CDR3 is built from 13 residues. Germline CDR1 LGHNA, CDR2 YSLEER. Trimming removed 1 base at V and 2 bases at J, with 4 bases between. The CDR3 protein is CASSQVYTDTQYF. The CDR3 DNA sequence: TGCGCCAGCAGCCAAGTTTACACAGATACGCAGTATTTT.

V is TRBV14 and J is TRBJ2-3, with D possibly being TRBD2 (6 bases). The CDR3 consists of 15 residues. The V gene lost 4 bases and the J gene lost 5 bases, with 16 bases spanning the gap. CDR1 is SGHDN, CDR2 FVKESK, per germline. CDR3 region: CASSRRGTRGDTQYF. CDR3 DNA sequence: TGTGCCAGCAGCCGCCGGGGGACGCGGGGAGATACGCAGTATTTT.

The V gene is TRBV19, the J gene TRBJ1-2; 7 bases are a match to TRBD1. The germline V gene has CDR1 LNHDA and CDR2 SQIVND (reference sequence). The CDR3 has 16 amino acids. V was pared by 4 bases and J by 1 base, with 9 bases of the junction left unmatched. This CDR3 reads CASSTLGQAINYGYTF. CDR3 coding DNA: TGTGCCAGTAGTACACTTGGACAGGCGATTAACTATGGCTACACCTTC. Combining the CDR3 with reference TRBV19 and TRBJ1-2 gives the whole variable domain DGGITQSPKYLFRKEGQNVTLSCEQNLNHDAMYWYRQDPGQGLRLIYYSQIVNDFQKGDIAEGYSVSREKKESFPLTVTSAQKNPTAFYLCASSTLGQAINYGYTFGSGTRLTVV.

CDR3 coding DNA: TGTGCCAGCAGCGTAGAGGGGACAGAAAATGAAAAACTGTTTTTT. Its translation is CASSVEGTENEKLFF. The chain carries TRBV9 and TRBJ1-4; 7 positions agree with TRBD1. The CDR3 totals 15 residues. V was pared by 0 bases and J by 5 bases, with 4 bases of the junction left unmatched. Germline V gene sequence: CDR1 SGDLS, CDR2 YYNGEE.

This chain uses TRBV9 with TRBJ2-1; D may be TRBD2 (6 bases). From germline, CDR1 is SGDLS and CDR2 YYNGEE. V was pared by 0 bases and J by 12 bases, with 19 bases between. The CDR3 has 15 amino acids. The CDR3 DNA follows: TGTGCCAGCAGCGTAGACTCCACCGGGGGTCCTCGGCAGTTCTTC. Translated: CASSVDSTGGPRQFF.

This clone was counted only a few times. V is TRBV7-8 and J is TRBJ2-7, with a possible D match to TRBD1 (6 bases). The CDR3 runs 13 residues. Looked up from germline, CDR1 is SGHVS and CDR2 is FQNEAQ. V was pared by 4 bases and J by 2 bases, with 9 bases between. The CDR3 is CASSSGTPYEQYF. In nucleotides, the CDR3 is TGTGCCAGCAGCTCCGGGACACCCTACGAGCAGTACTTC.

This sequence joins TRBV2 and TRBJ2-4; D perhaps matches TRBD1 (6 bases). V lost 6 bases and J lost 5, with 11 bases in between. This CDR3 region has 13 residues. Germline V gene sequence: CDR1 SNHLY, CDR2 FYNNEI. DNA of the CDR3: TGTGCCAGCAGGGACAGTGCGGAAAACATTCAGTACTTC. Translated: CASRDSAENIQYF.

This clone was found a few times. This sequence joins TRBV6-6 and TRBJ2-7; weak D call: TRBD2 (5 bases). The CDR3 covers 14 residues. Germline lookup yields CDR1 MNHNY and CDR2 SVGAGI (reference sequence). With 4 bases removed from V and 6 bases from J, the gap between germline ends came to 16 bases. The CDR3 protein is CASSSSGIVTEQYF. CDR3 nucleotide sequence: TGTGCCAGCAGTTCCTCCGGGATCGTCACCGAGCAGTACTTC.

The chain couples TRBV4-3 to TRBJ1-5, with D perhaps TRBD1 (6 bases). Trimming took off 2 bases at V and 6 bases at J, with 11 bases between the two ends. This CDR3 spans 14 amino acids. Germline V lookup: CDR1 LGHNA, CDR2 YSLEER. The CDR3 is CASSQSRGTQPQHF. The CDR3 nucleotides are TGCGCCAGCAGCCAATCCAGGGGTACTCAGCCCCAGCATTTT.

V usage is TRBV5-4 and J usage is TRBJ1-2; D not certain. The CDR3 runs to 14 residues. The ends were cut back, 3 bases at V and 0 bases at J, with 9 bases in the middle. CDR1 is SGHNT and CDR2 is YYREEE in the germline V gene (reference sequence). Here the CDR3 DNA reads TGTGCCAGCAGCTCCGACTGGGCTAACTATGGCTACACCTTC. Its protein is CASSSDWANYGYTF.